This TCR beta chain was sequenced during a study of cytomegalovirus exposure and HLA in healthy donors. Comment on this clone: Its specificity is not known.

The CDR3 runs to 16 residues. V was clipped by 8 bases and J by 3 bases; unmatched bases: 15. In germline, CDR1 is MNHEY, CDR2 SVGAGI. Primers included in the PCR were 60 Vbeta and 13 Jbeta primers. Original data processing: There were about 88 million unique TCR beta chains by a later count, and some 11 million of them were shared. Sequencing was performed with immunoSEQ multiplex PCR; in TCRdb, only in-frame clones are kept and a portion is missing. Clone size and the V and J calls come from that table; the DNA yielded D and trimming. The sample lists some 100,000 clones; about three quarters were seen once. Whole-study findings and limits: Some TCR beta chains (roughly 160 of them) were listed as cytomegalovirus-associated. Several of the most significant clusters appeared linked to common viral pathogens, based on a later analysis. TCR beta chains associated with HLA were, in a later analysis, more clonally expanded than equally common others.

The V and J genes are TRBV6-5 and TRBJ1-2, with 7 bases identical to TRBD1. Source material: PBMCs. The TCR sequence derives from a woman aged 40 to 50 in good health and CMV-seropositive. The CDR3, as DNA: TGTGCCAGCTGTTCCGGGACAGAAAACAATTACTATGGCTACACCTTC. Its protein is CASCSGTENNYYGYTF.